This TCR beta chain derives from a study of blood T cell repertoires in COVID-19. Looking at the study overall: Sites across the United States, Italy and Spain contributed samples from acute and convalescent COVID-19. T cells, B-cell-depleted T cells, or PBMCs supplied cDNA or gDNA.

With V trimmed by 6 bases and J by 4 bases, 2 bases remained unmatched. The CDR3 totals 12 residues. In germline, CDR1 is MNHEY, CDR2 SVGAGI. In the authors' methods: Amplification from reference gene primers served as the basis for estimated nucleated cell counts. Clones were read by immunoSEQ multiplex PCR, and TCRdb kept only the in-frame ones, dropping some. V, J and clone size derive from that table, while D and trimming were established from the DNA sequence. The sample records roughly 50,000 clones, less than 90% being singletons. What was sequenced was peripheral blood. V is TRBV6-5 and J is TRBJ2-7; 8 nucleotides line up with TRBD1. The clonotype was recovered from a woman aged 80 or over with acute or convalescent COVID-19. The CDR3 bases are TGTGCCAGCAGCCAGGGGGCTTACGAGCAGTACTTC. This gives the protein CASSQGAYEQYF.